The sequence of this TCR beta chain was determined in a study of CD8 T cells in Susac syndrome. This clonotype was detected once. Germline lookup yields CDR1 MNHEY and CDR2 SVGAGI. V shed 3 bases and J shed 1 base, with 7 bases lying between them. The CDR3 contains 13 residues. It was with random hexamers that about 0.45 to 1 ug RNA was reverse transcribed. MiXCR, run by TCRdb on the immunoSEQ multiplex PCR reads, gives a single entry per CDR3 protein. The top ten clones hold 0.2% to 0.25% of a sample with more than 95,000 distinct CDR3 sequences, over 85% of them seen once. The sequence derives from a human donor with Susac syndrome. This rearrangement joins TRBV6-5 to TRBJ2-7; D is undetermined. The specimen sequenced was CD8+ T cells from PBMCs. This CDR3 is CASSYYISYEQYF. DNA of the CDR3: TGTGCCAGCAGTTATTACATTTCCTACGAGCAGTACTTC.